This TCR beta chain is from a study of blood T cell repertoires in COVID-19. CDR1 is LNHDA, CDR2 SQIVND, per germline (reference sequence). CDR3 length: 19 amino acids. Trimming at V came to 2 bases and at J to 1 base, leaving 10 bases not matched to a gene. In terms of age and location, participants ranged from about 18 to 90 years and lived in fewer than 30 US areas. This clone appeared a few times. The repertoire was sequenced with immunoSEQ multiplex PCR; TCRdb's copy has only in-frame clones and lacks some. The profile shows some 490,000 clones, roughly nine tenths of them singletons. The gene calls are TRBV19 and TRBJ1-5; 11 nucleotides agree with TRBD1. This clonotype originated in a woman aged 60-75 years who had recovered from COVID-19. Sequences were obtained from PBMCs or T cells enriched from blood (not recorded which). The CDR3, as DNA: TGTGCCAGTAGTATATCACCGGGACAGGGGGGAGGGAGCAATCAGCCCCAGCATTTT. This gives the protein CASSISPGQGGGSNQPQHF.